The 30 T cell receptor beta chains reported below all come from one sample, sequenced in a study of radiotherapy plus CTLA-4 blockade in lung cancer. The repertoire was sequenced with immunoSEQ multiplex PCR; TCRdb's copy has only in-frame clones and lacks some. The data contain 34,000 or so clones, under 85% of them singletons. The sequences come from peripheral blood, collected from a patient treated with radiotherapy plus ipilimumab. The source of these receptors is a human donor with non-small cell lung cancer that progressed on radiotherapy plus ipilimumab.

V usage is TRBV6-1 and J usage is TRBJ2-7; no definite D call. The CDR3 consists of 13 residues. Germline loops: CDR1 MNHNS, CDR2 SASEGT. V was cut by 5 bases and J by 1 base, with 9 bases left in between. CDR3 region: CASSYQGSYEQYF. For the CDR3, the DNA is TGTGCCAGCAGTTATCAAGGTTCCTACGAGCAGTACTTC.

The V and J genes are TRBV11-2 and TRBJ2-3; TRBD1 matches at 10 bases. Trimming took 7 bases from V and 1 from J; bases not matched to a gene: 5. CDR3 length: 15 residues. Germline V gene data show CDR1 as SGHAT and CDR2 as FQNNGV. CDR3 DNA: TGTGCCAGCATTACCGGGACAGGGGGCACAGATACGCAGTATTTT. Translating gives CASITGTGGTDTQYF.

The chain has TRBV4-1 and TRBJ1-2; no clear D. The CDR3 extends over 13 amino acids. Looked up from germline, CDR1 is MGHRA and CDR2 is YSYEKL. Trimming removed 0 bases at V and 4 bases at J, with 6 bases between. The chain's CDR3 is CASSQDRIYGYTF. Written as DNA, the CDR3 is TGCGCCAGCAGCCAAGATAGGATCTATGGCTACACCTTC.

The rearrangement joins TRBV19 to TRBJ1-5; 7 nucleotides line up with TRBD1. Germline CDR1 LNHDA, CDR2 SQIVND (reference sequence). J was trimmed by 0 bases and V by 3 bases; bases with no gene match: 8. The CDR3 spans 17 residues. CDR3 region: CASSITRGTDSNQPQHF. The CDR3 DNA reads TGTGCCAGTAGTATCACCCGGGGGACAGATAGCAATCAGCCCCAGCATTTT.

Comments on this clone: At the DNA level, this CDR3 is encoded by other sequences in the same sample as well. The chain carries TRBV19 and TRBJ1-6; 8 positions match TRBD1. The CDR3 runs to 15 residues. Trimming cost V 5 bases and J 9 bases; bases outside gene matches: 9. Germline V gene data show CDR1 as LNHDA and CDR2 as SQIVND (reference sequence). CDR3 coding DNA: TGTGCCAGTAGTTCCCAGGACAGGGTTGCTTCACCCCTCCACTTT. This gives the protein CASSSQDRVASPLHF. The full variable domain, rest sourced from reference TRBV19 and TRBJ1-6, is DGGITQSPKYLFRKEGQNVTLSCEQNLNHDAMYWYRQDPGQGLRLIYYSQIVNDFQKGDIAEGYSVSREKKESFPLTVTSAQKNPTAFYLCASSSQDRVASPLHFGNGTRLTVT.

The rearrangement links TRBV6-5 to TRBJ1-1; TRBD1 might be the D (5 bases). Trimming shortened V by 5 bases and J by 5 bases, and 12 bases separated the two germline ends. The CDR3 covers 13 residues. The germline gives CDR1 MNHEY, CDR2 SVGAGI. The CDR3: CASSPQGGTEAFF. In DNA form, the CDR3 reads TGTGCCAGCAGTCCCCAGGGAGGGACTGAAGCTTTCTTT.

As to this clone: A read error may account for a junction end that differs from germline. The rearrangement uses TRBV6-6 and TRBJ2-3; 7 positions match TRBD2. CDR3 length: 15 amino acids. CDR1 MNHNY and CDR2 SVGAGI come from the germline V gene (reference sequence). The CDR3 here is CANSKGGPGTDTQYF. The CDR3 region has the DNA TGTGCCAACAGTAAGGGAGGGCCCGGCACAGATACGCAGTATTTT.

This clone was seen only once. V usage is TRBV6-5 and J usage is TRBJ1-5; D gene ambiguous. Germline-derived CDR1 and CDR2 are MNHEY and SVGAGI. The CDR3 spans 13 residues. V gave up 6 bases and J gave up 0 bases, with 6 bases separating them. DNA for the CDR3: TGTGCCAGCAGCCAGTATAGCAATCAGCCCCAGCATTTT. Its translation is CASSQYSNQPQHF.

The chain couples TRBV2 to TRBJ1-2; the D gene is possibly TRBD1 (6 bases). CDR3 length equals 12 residues. Trimming stripped 2 bases from V and 8 bases from J, with 9 bases between. Germline V gene sequence: CDR1 SNHLY, CDR2 FYNNEI. The CDR3 reads CASSEQGSGYTF. CDR3 coding DNA: TGTGCCAGCAGTGAACAGGGGAGCGGCTACACCTTC.

The CDR3 spells CASSSVRENYEQYF. CDR3 nucleotides: TGTGCCAGCAGCTCGGTCCGCGAAAACTACGAGCAGTACTTC. The chain combines TRBV7-9 with TRBJ2-7; D not resolved. Trimming shortened V by 4 bases and J by 3 bases, and 13 bases separated the two germline ends. Germline loops: CDR1 SEHNR, CDR2 FQNEAQ (reference sequence). The CDR3 is 14 residues long.

This sequence joins TRBV5-6 and TRBJ2-3; 7 positions agree with TRBD1. In germline, CDR1 is SGHDT, CDR2 YYEEEE. The CDR3 has 15 amino acids. Germline trimming cut 2 bases from V and 3 bases from J; bases unmatched to any gene: 6. Here the CDR3 reads CASSFRQGDTDTQYF. The CDR3 DNA follows: TGTGCCAGCAGCTTCCGGCAGGGGGATACAGATACGCAGTATTTT.

CDR3 in amino acids: CASSPLPGQGARGYTF. In nucleotides, the CDR3 is TGTGCCAGTAGCCCATTACCGGGACAGGGGGCGAGAGGCTACACCTTC. V is TRBV19 and J is TRBJ1-2, with 12 bases lining up with TRBD1. CDR1 is LNHDA, CDR2 SQIVND, per germline (reference sequence). The CDR3 totals 16 residues. The V segment lost 6 bases and the J segment 8 bases; nucleotides outside the gene matches: 13.

V is TRBV7-6 and J is TRBJ2-5; no reliable D call. The germline V and J ends were trimmed by 5 bases and 1 base, with 11 bases remaining between them. The CDR3 sequence is 14 residues long. The germline V gene has CDR1 SGHVS and CDR2 FNYEAQ. CDR3 sequence reads: CASSAENAQETQYF. In DNA form, the CDR3 reads TGTGCCAGCAGCGCGGAGAACGCCCAAGAGACCCAGTACTTC.

The table lists this clone with a few counts. J is TRBJ1-4 and V is TRBV28; TRBD1 matches 8 bases. V lost 6 bases and J lost 7; bases outside the gene matches: 7. CDR3 size: 14 residues. CDR1 MDHEN and CDR2 SYDVKM come from the germline V gene. CDR3 sequence: CASSQGQGFEKLFF. In DNA, the CDR3 is TGTGCCAGCAGCCAAGGACAGGGATTTGAAAAACTGTTTTTT.

This chain uses TRBV2 with TRBJ2-1, with TRBD1 identical over 7 bases. CDR1 and CDR2 from the germline V gene are SNHLY and FYNNEI. CDR3 size: 14 residues. V lost 10 bases and J lost 2; bases outside the gene matches: 8. This chain's CDR3 is CATVRGQTYNEQFF. In nucleotides, the CDR3 is TGTGCCACCGTTCGGGGACAGACCTACAATGAGCAGTTCTTC.

V usage is TRBV11-2 and J usage is TRBJ1-2; D gene uncertain. Deletions cut 3 bases from V and 6 bases from J, with 11 bases between. There are 13 residues in the CDR3. The germline CDR1 and CDR2 sequences are SGHAT and FQNNGV. This CDR3 reads CASSFRPRDGYTF. The CDR3 nucleotides read TGTGCCAGCAGCTTCCGTCCACGGGATGGCTACACCTTC.

V is TRBV5-8 and J is TRBJ2-7; 8 nucleotides line up with TRBD2. Trimming took 0 bases from V and 12 from J; bases not matched to a gene: 14. The germline CDR1 and CDR2 sequences are SGHTS and YDEGEE. This CDR3 contains 15 residues. CDR3 sequence: CASSLEASGRGLGYF. The CDR3 coding sequence is TGTGCCAGCAGCTTGGAAGCAAGCGGGAGAGGGTTGGGGTACTTC.

J is TRBJ2-3 and V is TRBV7-6; the match to TRBD1 covers 8 bases. This CDR3 contains 13 residues. Germline assignment: CDR1 SGHVS and CDR2 FNYEAQ. V trimming: 4 bases; J trimming: 3 bases; junction bases outside the gene matches: 0. The CDR3 nucleotides are TGTGCCAGCAGCTGGGACAGGACAGATACGCAGTATTTT. Protein product: CASSWDRTDTQYF.

V is TRBV18 and J is TRBJ2-7, with D unresolved. V lost 0 bases and J lost 5, with 8 bases in between. Germline V gene sequence: CDR1 KGHSH, CDR2 LQKENI. The CDR3 runs 13 residues. The chain's CDR3 is CASSPPLANEQYF. The CDR3 DNA reads as TGTGCCAGCTCACCACCGCTGGCAAACGAGCAGTACTTC. Using reference TRBV18 and TRBJ2-7 for the parts outside the CDR3, the full variable domain is NAGVMQNPRHLVRRRGQEARLRCSPMKGHSHVYWYRQLPEEGLKFMVYLQKENIIDESGMPKERFSAEFPKEGPSILRIQQVVRGDSAAYFCASSPPLANEQYFGPGTRLTVT.

The chain joins TRBV6-5 to TRBJ2-5, with D maybe TRBD2 (5 bases). Germline V gene sequence: CDR1 MNHEY, CDR2 SVGAGI. This CDR3 is built from 14 residues. Trimming pared 2 bases from V and 5 bases from J, leaving 12 bases between. The CDR3 region is CASSYTFSGETQYF. CDR3 nucleotides: TGTGCCAGCAGTTACACCTTTTCGGGGGAGACCCAGTACTTC.

The J gene is TRBJ1-5, the V gene TRBV28; no clear D gene. CDR1 and CDR2 from the germline V gene are MDHEN and SYDVKM. The CDR3 has 14 amino acids. V lost 9 bases and J lost 3, with 15 bases in between. CDR3 protein: CASSPSAYNQPQHF. The CDR3 bases are TGTGCCAGTTCACCCTCCGCATACAATCAGCCCCAGCATTTT.

This rearrangement joins TRBV5-5 to TRBJ2-3, with D perhaps matching TRBD2 (6 bases). Trimming removed 5 bases at V and 0 bases at J, with 13 bases between. Germline CDR1 SGHKS, CDR2 YYEKEE (reference sequence). CDR3 length equals 15 residues. This CDR3 is CASSPLAQSTDTQYF. CDR3 nucleotides: TGTGCCAGCAGTCCACTAGCTCAAAGCACAGATACGCAGTATTTT. The variable domain in full, with the rest retrieved from reference TRBV5-5 and TRBJ2-3, is DAGVTQSPTHLIKTRGQQVTLRCSPISGHKSVSWYQQVLGQGPQFIFQYYEKEERGRGNFPDRFSARQFPNYSSELNVNALLLGDSALYLCASSPLAQSTDTQYFGPGTRLTVL.

The V call is TRBV7-8, the J call TRBJ1-4; D possibly corresponds to TRBD1 (6 bases). The CDR3 length is 13 residues. Germline-derived CDR1 and CDR2 are SGHVS and FQNEAQ. The germline V and J ends were trimmed by 1 base and 8 bases, with 8 bases remaining between them. Here the CDR3 DNA reads TGTGCCAGCAGCTTAGGGACAGCCGAAAAACTGTTTTTT. This sequence encodes CASSLGTAEKLFF.

Comment on this clone: The junction does not match germline at one end; this may be a read error. V gene TRBV9 combines with J gene TRBJ2-3, with D uncertain. Germline V gene sequence: CDR1 SGDLS, CDR2 YYNGEE. The CDR3 has 16 amino acids. CDR3 bases: TGTGCCAACAGCTCCCCTCGAGCAGCTAGCACAGATACGCAGTATTTT. Translated: CANSSPRAASTDTQYF. Filled out from reference TRBV9 and TRBJ2-3, the complete variable domain reads DSGVTQTPKHLITATGQRVTLRCSPRSGDLSVYWYQQSLDQGLQFLIQYYNGEERAKGNILERFSAQQFPDLHSELNLSSLELGDSALYFCANSSPRAASTDTQYFGPGTRLTVL.

This clone was seen a handful of times. The V call is TRBV27, the J call TRBJ1-5, with D possibly matching TRBD1 (5 bases). The V and J ends lost 4 bases and 6 bases respectively, with 16 bases between them. Germline CDR1 MNHEY, CDR2 SMNVEV (reference sequence). There are 15 residues in the CDR3. The CDR3 sequence is CASSSGTPQGQPQHF. CDR3 nucleotide sequence: TGTGCCAGCAGTTCAGGGACCCCGCAAGGTCAGCCCCAGCATTTT.

The genes are TRBV7-9 and TRBJ2-1; D not resolved. CDR1 is SEHNR, CDR2 FQNEAQ, per germline (reference sequence). Trimming shortened V by 3 bases and J by 6 bases, and 6 bases separated the two germline ends. The CDR3 loop spans 12 amino acids. The CDR3: CASSLGTNEQFF. Written as DNA, the CDR3 is TGTGCCAGCAGCTTGGGTACCAATGAGCAGTTCTTC.

J is TRBJ1-2 and V is TRBV5-6; D is uncertain. Between the trimmed V and J ends, which lost 4 bases and 4 bases, there was a span of 8 bases. There are 12 residues in the CDR3. Per germline, CDR1 SGHDT and CDR2 YYEEEE. CDR3 nucleotides: TGTGCCAGCAGCCCGGAGGGCTATGGCTACACCTTC. It encodes CASSPEGYGYTF.

The CDR3 is CASSARSGSSYNEQFF. CDR3 nucleotides: TGTGCCAGCAGCGCCCGTAGCGGTTCCTCCTACAATGAGCAGTTCTTC. The chain couples TRBV9 to TRBJ2-1; a weak D match, TRBD2 (6 bases). CDR3 length equals 16 residues. Deletions cut 3 bases from V and 0 bases from J, with 13 bases between. Looked up from germline, CDR1 is SGDLS and CDR2 is YYNGEE.

Written as DNA, the CDR3 is TGCGCCAGCAGCCTCGACCCAAATCAGCCCCAGCATTTT. It is translated as CASSLDPNQPQHF. The chain is built from TRBV5-1 and TRBJ1-5, with no clear D. The germline V gene encodes CDR1 SGHRS and CDR2 YFSETQ. The CDR3 is 13 residues long. The V and J ends lost 4 bases and 4 bases respectively, with 9 bases between them.

This rearrangement joins TRBV28 to TRBJ2-5; 14 bases match TRBD2. CDR3 length: 17 residues. The ends lost 0 bases at V and 4 bases at J; junction bases unmatched: 4. Germline V gives CDR1 MDHEN, CDR2 SYDVKM. CDR3 sequence (DNA): TGTGCCAGCAGTTTATGGGGGACTAGCGGGGGTCCAGAGACCCAGTACTTC. This codes for CASSLWGTSGGPETQYF.